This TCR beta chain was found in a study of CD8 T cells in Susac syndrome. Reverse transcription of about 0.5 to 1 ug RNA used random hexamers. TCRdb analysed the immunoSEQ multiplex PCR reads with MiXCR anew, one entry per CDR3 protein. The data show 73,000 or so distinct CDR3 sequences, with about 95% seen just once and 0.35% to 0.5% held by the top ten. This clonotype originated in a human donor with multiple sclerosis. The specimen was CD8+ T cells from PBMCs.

The CDR3 region is CASSPRGYEQYF. In DNA, the CDR3 is TGTGCCAGCAGCCCCAGGGGGTACGAGCAGTACTTC. The V call is TRBV18, the J call TRBJ2-7; 7 nucleotides align to TRBD1. Germline V gene lookup returns CDR1 KGHSH and CDR2 LQKENI. CDR3 length: 12 amino acids. The V and J ends lost 8 bases and 4 bases, in that order; junction bases with no gene match: 5.